One sample yielded the 27 T cell receptor beta chains listed below, sequenced in a study of early T cells in non-severe SARS-CoV-2 infection (dated by TCRdb to the early 2020s). Library generation was performed with 5' RACE. Data came from a NextSeq 500. Through fastp at Q25 and MiXCR, TCRdb rebuilt clones from the public reads, retaining in-frame beta chains. Identical CDR3 protein sequences are pooled into one entry, listed with their most common genes and DNA. The sample has 65,000 to 95,000 distinct CDR3 sequences on record, about a sixth of them singletons. The ten largest clones capture 2.9% of the sample. The specimen was whole blood. The source of these receptors is an adult who was a healthcare worker with PCR-confirmed SARS-CoV-2 infection or an uninfected control (not recorded which).

This CDR3 reads CASSRMGTEAFF. CDR3 bases: TGTGCCAGCAGCCGTATGGGGACTGAAGCTTTCTTT. The rearrangement uses TRBV11-2 and TRBJ1-1, with D hard to call. This CDR3 is built from 12 residues. Looked up from germline, CDR1 is SGHAT and CDR2 is FQNNGV. Trimming took 5 bases from V and 5 from J, leaving 9 bases between them.

This clonotype was detected a few times. V usage is TRBV5-1 and J usage is TRBJ2-7; TRBD2 matches at 7 bases. V lost 2 bases to trimming and J lost 3 bases; unmatched junction nucleotides: 8. Looked up from germline, CDR1 is SGHRS and CDR2 is YFSETQ. The CDR3 contains 15 residues. CDR3 amino acids: CASSFSLAADYEQYF. CDR3 sequence (DNA): TGCGCCAGCAGCTTTTCTCTAGCGGCTGACTACGAGCAGTACTTC.

This clonotype was seen only a few times. The chain couples TRBV6-5 to TRBJ1-3; D may be TRBD1 (5 bases). Germline V gives CDR1 MNHEY, CDR2 SVGAGI. CDR3 length equals 15 residues. Between the trimmed V and J ends, which lost 7 bases and 0 bases, there was a span of 13 bases. CDR3 nucleotides: TGTGCCAGCACCCGGGACTCAGGCTCTGGAAACACCATATATTTT. The encoded protein is CASTRDSGSGNTIYF.

The chain combines TRBV14 with TRBJ2-1; 7 nucleotides agree with TRBD1. Germline values: CDR1 SGHDN, CDR2 FVKESK. This CDR3 has 15 amino acids. V dropped 1 base and J dropped 8; count of bases not matched to a gene: 8. The CDR3 coding sequence is TGTGCCAGCAGCCAAGTTAACAGGGGAATCGATGAGCAGTTCTTC. It specifies CASSQVNRGIDEQFF.

The rearrangement links TRBV19 to TRBJ1-2, with 7 nucleotides matching TRBD1. The CDR3 extends over 13 amino acids. CDR1 is LNHDA and CDR2 is SQIVND in the germline V gene (reference sequence). Unmatched junction bases numbered 3, after V lost 5 bases and J lost 3 bases. Here the CDR3 reads CASSWQGDYGYTF. CDR3 nucleotide sequence: TGTGCCAGTAGTTGGCAGGGGGACTATGGCTACACCTTC.

The V gene is TRBV7-2, the J gene TRBJ1-1, with D unclear. This CDR3 comprises 12 residues. V dropped 5 bases and J dropped 3 bases, with 7 bases sitting between them. Germline V gene lookup returns CDR1 SGHTA and CDR2 FQGNSA. The CDR3 loop is CASSRSHTEAFF. Here the CDR3 DNA reads TGTGCCAGCAGCCGGTCCCACACTGAAGCTTTCTTT.

The table lists this clonotype with a count of one. The chain has TRBV7-3 and TRBJ2-5; 8 bases align to TRBD1. Germline lookup yields CDR1 SGHTA and CDR2 FQGTGA. V lost 5 bases and J lost 3; bases outside the gene matches: 2. This CDR3 is 13 amino acids long. The CDR3 here is CASSQGAEETQYF. DNA for the CDR3: TGTGCCAGCAGCCAGGGGGCGGAAGAGACCCAGTACTTC.

The rearrangement uses TRBV20-1 and TRBJ2-7; TRBD1 matches at 8 bases. This CDR3 region has 14 residues. After removal of 6 bases from V and 2 bases from J, the junction contained 9 bases not matched to a gene. CDR1 is DFQATT, CDR2 SNEGSKA, per germline (reference sequence). CDR3 loop: CSAPGQGRPYEQYF. CDR3 coding DNA: TGCAGTGCACCAGGACAGGGACGCCCCTACGAGCAGTACTTC.

This chain uses TRBV28 with TRBJ2-7; a weak D match, TRBD2 (6 bases). Germline CDR1 and CDR2: MDHEN and SYDVKM. This CDR3 region has 16 residues. Trimming cost V 1 base and J 0 bases, with 13 bases left between them. CDR3 coding DNA: TGTGCCAGCAGTTTATCCAGCGGGTCTTTCTCCTACGAGCAGTACTTC. Protein sequence: CASSLSSGSFSYEQYF.

This clonotype showed up just a few times. J is TRBJ2-4 and V is TRBV11-2; 7 bases match TRBD2. The CDR3 is 17 residues long. V dropped 5 bases and J dropped 0; count of bases not matched to a gene: 10. CDR1 is SGHAT and CDR2 is FQNNGV in the germline V gene. CDR3 in amino acids: CASSPAASGLAKNIQYF. CDR3 in DNA: TGTGCCAGCAGCCCAGCGGCTAGCGGACTAGCCAAAAACATTCAGTACTTC.

This clonotype has a handful of counts. The rearrangement joins TRBV20-1 to TRBJ1-1; D call uncertain. Deletions cut 1 base from V and 6 bases from J, with 18 bases between. Germline CDR1 and CDR2: DFQATT and SNEGSKA (reference sequence). The CDR3 spans 15 residues. The CDR3 DNA reads as TGCAGTGCTAGAGCAGTCGTCCTCAGCGCTTCTGAAGCTTTCTTT. Amino acid sequence: CSARAVVLSASEAFF.

This clonotype was recorded a few times. The CDR3 bases are TGTGCCAGCAGCCAGAGTGTCTATGGCTACACCTTC. Encoded protein: CASSQSVYGYTF. The rearrangement uses TRBV3-1 and TRBJ1-2; D gene uncertain. Germline CDR1 is LGHDT and CDR2 is YNNKEL (reference sequence). Trimming removed 3 bases from V and 4 bases from J, with 6 bases in between. The CDR3 spans 12 residues.

The V gene is TRBV29-1, the J gene TRBJ2-5, with 7 bases aligning to TRBD1. The CDR3 has 12 residues. With 5 bases clipped from V and 4 bases from J, the junction kept 4 bases outside the gene matches. Germline V gene lookup returns CDR1 SQVTM and CDR2 ANQGSEA. For the CDR3, the DNA is TGCAGCGTTCGGACAGGCGGAGAGACCCAGTACTTC. It is translated as CSVRTGGETQYF.

The V and J genes are TRBV5-1 and TRBJ2-1, with D maybe TRBD2 (6 bases). Deletions cut 7 bases from V and 5 bases from J, with 19 bases between. In germline, CDR1 is SGHRS, CDR2 YFSETQ. This CDR3 is 15 amino acids long. The CDR3 region is CASAYGDWGNNEQFF. For the CDR3, the DNA is TGCGCCAGCGCATACGGGGACTGGGGAAACAATGAGCAGTTCTTC.

This CDR3 is CASSLTSGRVVYEQYF. CDR3 coding DNA: TGTGCCAGCAGTTTGACTAGCGGGAGGGTAGTCTACGAGCAGTACTTC. This chain joins TRBV27 and TRBJ2-7, with 14 positions matching TRBD2. Trimming removed 3 bases from V and 3 bases from J; junction bases left unmatched: 4. This CDR3 contains 16 residues. Germline assignment: CDR1 MNHEY and CDR2 SMNVEV (reference sequence).

This clonotype occurred a few times. J is TRBJ2-3 and V is TRBV20-1, with 10 positions matching TRBD2. The junction had 2 bases not matched to a gene; V was cut back by 2 bases and J by 0 bases. The CDR3 runs 15 residues. The germline CDR1 and CDR2 sequences are DFQATT and SNEGSKA (reference sequence). CDR3 sequence (DNA): TGCAGTGCTAGACCGGGACTAGCGAGCACAGATACGCAGTATTTT. This codes for CSARPGLASTDTQYF.

This clonotype was counted many times. This chain connects TRBV19 to TRBJ2-2, with TRBD2 as a possible D gene (5 bases). V lost 3 bases, J lost 6 bases, and 8 bases lay in between. CDR3 length equals 13 residues. Germline CDR1 is LNHDA and CDR2 is SQIVND (reference sequence). The CDR3 loop is CASSIGEPGELFF. In DNA, the CDR3 is TGTGCCAGTAGTATTGGGGAGCCCGGGGAGCTGTTTTTT.

The table lists this clonotype with a few counts. This sequence joins TRBV5-1 and TRBJ2-5, with D possibly being TRBD2 (5 bases). The germline gives CDR1 SGHRS, CDR2 YFSETQ. V lost 3 bases and J lost 4, with 10 bases in between. This CDR3 has 13 amino acids. CDR3: CASSSGLGETQYF. CDR3 sequence (DNA): TGCGCCAGCAGCTCCGGACTTGGAGAGACCCAGTACTTC.

This chain links TRBV6-2 or TRBV6-3 with TRBJ2-7; the match to TRBD2 covers 10 bases. The germline V gene encodes CDR1 MNHEY and CDR2 SVGEGT. J lost 2 bases, V lost 2 bases, and 9 bases had no gene match. The CDR3 is 17 amino acids. The CDR3 here is CASSYGIWTSGAYEQYF. Written as DNA, the CDR3 is TGTGCCAGCAGTTACGGTATATGGACTAGCGGTGCCTACGAGCAGTACTTC.

The table lists this clonotype with many counts. V gene TRBV6-5 combines with J gene TRBJ2-7, with D perhaps TRBD1 or TRBD2 (5 bases each). Germline V gives CDR1 MNHEY, CDR2 SVGAGI. V was cut by 4 bases and J by 3 bases, with 13 bases left in between. CDR3 length: 14 amino acids. CDR3 in amino acids: CASSSTGRSYEQYF. The CDR3 nucleotides read TGTGCCAGCAGTTCCACGGGACGGAGCTACGAGCAGTACTTC.

This clonotype was observed at least ten times. The chain has TRBV7-2 and TRBJ2-1; D not resolved. From germline, CDR1 is SGHTA and CDR2 FQGNSA. The CDR3 totals 12 residues. V lost 7 bases to trimming and J lost 4 bases, with 8 bases between them. In DNA, the CDR3 is TGTGCCAGCACCCCAAGATACAATGAGCAGTTCTTC. As protein: CASTPRYNEQFF.

The chain has TRBV12-3 or TRBV12-4 and TRBJ1-2; the D is unclear. The CDR3 covers 12 residues. Trimming pared 3 bases from V and 0 bases from J, leaving 2 bases between. The CDR3 nucleotides are TGTGCCAGCAGTTTGGCTAACTATGGCTACACCTTC. Translated: CASSLANYGYTF.

The chain employs TRBV7-9 and TRBJ1-1; D gene unclear. The CDR3 sequence is 13 residues long. Germline CDR1 and CDR2: SEHNR and FQNEAQ (reference sequence). Trimming stripped 0 bases from V and 6 bases from J, with 8 bases between. The DNA of the CDR3 is TGTGCCAGCAGCTTAGCGCCGAGGGCTGAAGCTTTCTTT. This encodes CASSLAPRAEAFF.

The chain uses TRBV12-3 or TRBV12-4 and TRBJ1-1, with D uncertain. V shed 7 bases and J shed 3 bases, with 12 bases lying between them. The CDR3 loop spans 13 amino acids. The CDR3 DNA reads as TGTGCCAGCACCAAGGACTGGGACACTGAAGCTTTCTTT. This translates into CASTKDWDTEAFF.

This clonotype has more than one count but fewer than ten. The chain links TRBV7-9 to TRBJ2-1; TRBD2 agrees at 15 bases. The CDR3 runs 17 residues. Germline V gene data show CDR1 as SEHNR and CDR2 as FQNEAQ (reference sequence). V gave up 6 bases and J gave up 8 bases; unmatched junction bases: 11. The CDR3 DNA follows: TGTGCCAGCAGTCGGATCGGGACTAGCGGGAGGCGGGATGAGCAGTTCTTC. It codes for CASSRIGTSGRRDEQFF.

The chain couples TRBV6-1 to TRBJ1-2; no definite D call. The CDR3 has 14 amino acids. Germline loops: CDR1 MNHNS, CDR2 SASEGT. The V gene lost 1 base and the J gene lost 4 bases, with 10 bases spanning the gap. The CDR3 is CASSEGRSSYGYTF. The CDR3 DNA is TGTGCCAGCAGTGAAGGTCGGTCGTCCTATGGCTACACCTTC.

The chain combines TRBV19 with TRBJ1-5, with D unresolved. CDR1 is LNHDA and CDR2 is SQIVND in the germline V gene (reference sequence). Deletions cut 5 bases from V and 2 bases from J, with 10 bases between. The CDR3 is 14 amino acids. The CDR3 nucleotides read TGTGCCAGTAGTTCTCAGATCGGCAATCAGCCCCAGCATTTT. Protein: CASSSQIGNQPQHF.